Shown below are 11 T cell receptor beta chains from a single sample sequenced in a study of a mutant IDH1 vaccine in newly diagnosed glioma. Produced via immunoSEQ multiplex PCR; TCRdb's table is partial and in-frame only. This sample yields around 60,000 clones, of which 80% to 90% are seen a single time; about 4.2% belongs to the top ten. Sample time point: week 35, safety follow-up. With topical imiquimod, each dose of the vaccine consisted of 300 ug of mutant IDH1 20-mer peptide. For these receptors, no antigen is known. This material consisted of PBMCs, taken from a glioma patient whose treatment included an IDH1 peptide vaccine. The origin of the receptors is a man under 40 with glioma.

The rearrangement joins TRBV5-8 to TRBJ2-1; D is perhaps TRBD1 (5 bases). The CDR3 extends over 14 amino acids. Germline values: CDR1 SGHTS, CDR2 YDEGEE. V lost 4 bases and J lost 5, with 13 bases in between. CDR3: CASSPRSGNNEQFF. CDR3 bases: TGTGCCAGCAGCCCCAGGTCAGGGAACAATGAGCAGTTCTTC. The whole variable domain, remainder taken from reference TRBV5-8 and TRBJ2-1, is EAGVTQSPTHLIKTRGQQATLRCSPISGHTSVYWYQQALGLGLQFLLWYDEGEERNRGNFPPRFSGRQFPNYSSELNVNALELEDSALYLCASSPRSGNNEQFFGPGTRLTVL.

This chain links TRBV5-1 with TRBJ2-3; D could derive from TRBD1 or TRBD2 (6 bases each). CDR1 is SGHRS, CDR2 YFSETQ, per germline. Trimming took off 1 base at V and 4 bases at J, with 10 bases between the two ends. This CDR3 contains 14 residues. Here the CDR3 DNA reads TGCGCCAGCAGCTTGACCGGGGGCCCAGATACGCAGTATTTT. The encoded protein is CASSLTGGPDTQYF.

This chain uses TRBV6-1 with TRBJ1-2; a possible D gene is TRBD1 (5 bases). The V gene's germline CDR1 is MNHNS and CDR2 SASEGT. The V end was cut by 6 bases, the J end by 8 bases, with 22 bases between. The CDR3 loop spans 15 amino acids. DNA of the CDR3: TGTGCCAGCAGGGGGGGGATAACCCTAGTAATCGGCTACACCTTC. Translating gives CASRGGITLVIGYTF.

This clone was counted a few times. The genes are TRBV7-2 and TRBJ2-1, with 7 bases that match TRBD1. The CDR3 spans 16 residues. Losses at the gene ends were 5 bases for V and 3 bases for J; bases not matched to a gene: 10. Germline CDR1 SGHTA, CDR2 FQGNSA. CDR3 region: CASSRGQTTLYNEQFF. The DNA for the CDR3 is TGTGCCAGCAGCAGGGGACAGACTACTCTCTACAATGAGCAGTTCTTC.

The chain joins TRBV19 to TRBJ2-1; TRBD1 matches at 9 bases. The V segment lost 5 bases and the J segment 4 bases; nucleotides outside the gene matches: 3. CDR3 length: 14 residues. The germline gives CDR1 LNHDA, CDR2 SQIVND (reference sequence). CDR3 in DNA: TGTGCCAGTAGTGTGACAGGGGGATACAATGAGCAGTTCTTC. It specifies CASSVTGGYNEQFF.

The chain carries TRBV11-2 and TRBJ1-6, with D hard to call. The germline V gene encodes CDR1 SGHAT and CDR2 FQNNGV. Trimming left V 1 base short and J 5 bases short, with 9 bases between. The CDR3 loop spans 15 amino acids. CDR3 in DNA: TGTGCCAGCAGCTTAGGCCGGTCCGATAATTCACCCCTCCACTTT. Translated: CASSLGRSDNSPLHF.

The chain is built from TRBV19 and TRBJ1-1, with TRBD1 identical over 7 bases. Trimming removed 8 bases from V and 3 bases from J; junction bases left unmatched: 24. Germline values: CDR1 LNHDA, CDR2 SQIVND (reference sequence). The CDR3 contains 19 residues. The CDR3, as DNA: TGTGCCAGTGGTGCGGAGGGGGGGAGACAGGGTCGAGGACACACTGAAGCTTTCTTT. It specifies CASGAEGGRQGRGHTEAFF. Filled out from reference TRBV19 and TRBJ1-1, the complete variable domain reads DGGITQSPKYLFRKEGQNVTLSCEQNLNHDAMYWYRQDPGQGLRLIYYSQIVNDFQKGDIAEGYSVSREKKESFPLTVTSAQKNPTAFYLCASGAEGGRQGRGHTEAFFGQGTRLTVV.

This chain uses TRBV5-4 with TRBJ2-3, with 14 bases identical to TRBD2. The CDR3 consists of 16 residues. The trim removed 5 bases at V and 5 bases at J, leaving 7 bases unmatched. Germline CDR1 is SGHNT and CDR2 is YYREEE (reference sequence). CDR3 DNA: TGTGCCAGCAGTCGGACTAGCGGGGGGCCTAGAGATACGCAGTATTTT. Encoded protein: CASSRTSGGPRDTQYF.

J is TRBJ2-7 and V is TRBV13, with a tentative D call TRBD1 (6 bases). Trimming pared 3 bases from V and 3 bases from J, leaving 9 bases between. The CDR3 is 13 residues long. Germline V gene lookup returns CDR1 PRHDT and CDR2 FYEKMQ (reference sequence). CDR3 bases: TGTGCCAGCAGCTTTGGGACAAGCTACGAGCAGTACTTC. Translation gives CASSFGTSYEQYF.

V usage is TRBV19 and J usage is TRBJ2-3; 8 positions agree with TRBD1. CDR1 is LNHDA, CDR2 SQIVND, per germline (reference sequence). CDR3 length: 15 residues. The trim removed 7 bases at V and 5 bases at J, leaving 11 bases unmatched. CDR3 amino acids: CASNQDRAVRDTQYF. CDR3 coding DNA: TGTGCCAGTAATCAGGACAGGGCGGTCAGAGATACGCAGTATTTT.

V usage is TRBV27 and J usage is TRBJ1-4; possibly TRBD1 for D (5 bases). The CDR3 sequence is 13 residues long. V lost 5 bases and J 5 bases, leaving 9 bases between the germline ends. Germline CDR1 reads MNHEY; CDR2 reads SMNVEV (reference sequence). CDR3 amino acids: CASSIRQNEKLFF. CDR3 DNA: TGTGCCAGCAGTATAAGACAGAATGAAAAACTGTTTTTT.